This T cell receptor beta chain stems from a study of tumor and adjacent non-tumor tissue in lung cancer (dated by TCRdb to about 2018). Some background on the complete study: Of the cohort, roughly 12 patients had adenocarcinoma, 2 had squamous cell carcinoma and 1 had small cell lung cancer. Ages among the roughly 15 patients ranged from roughly 30 to 85 years, there were roughly 10 men and 5 women, and disease was at TNM stage I to III. A total of roughly 130,000,000 productive TCRbeta reads were generated by sequencing, corresponding to an average of roughly 4 million reads per sample. Using bulk TCRbeta repertoires from under 17 lung cancer patients, the study set lung tumor tissue side by side with matched distant non-tumor lung tissue. For each patient, one tumor sample and one normal lung sample were taken, giving 25 to 30 paired specimens that underwent TCRbeta CDR3 sequencing. Summary of the overall study and its limitations: Only approximately 16 patients were included in the cohort, and the need for larger samples and more detailed clinical data was noted by the authors. Neither the sequencing platform nor unique molecular identifiers are named or mentioned anywhere in the methods. In normal lung, the top 100 clones accounted for a significantly larger cumulative share of the repertoire than in tumor tissue. TCR diversity was significantly higher in younger patients, and higher tumor TCR diversity was associated with shorter overall and disease-free survival. Peripheral blood was not sequenced, so blood TCRbeta repertoires in these lung cancer patients were not examined. TCR diversity (inverse Simpson) was significantly higher in tumor than in normal lung tissue (roughly 430 vs 170, P = 0.0075, Mann-Whitney U test).

A word on this clonotype: Its specific antigen is unknown. The junction does not match germline at one end; this may be a read error.

RNA was isolated from bulk, unsorted tissue, and RNA quality was assessed with a NanoDrop ND-1000 and an Agilent 2100. Newly diagnosed lung cancer patients without prior chemotherapy who had been admitted for thoracic surgery in China between August and November 2014 were enrolled as donors. Anyone who had undergone radiotherapy or chemotherapy before, or who had another cancer at the same time, was left out of the study. Pieces of surgical tissue measuring about 1-2.1 cm3 were kept in RNAlater solution and held at -80 degrees C until needed. To prepare the library, multiplex PCR was applied. The sample was run on an Illumina HiSeq 2500. TCRbeta libraries were constructed through three rounds of nested PCR with primers (Table S4) according to protocols modified from ARM-PCR. Before sequencing, PCR products in the 200-500 bp range were cut out of the gel and cleaned up using the QIAquick gel extraction kit. In the original analysis: Reads were cleaned with Trimmomatic, merged with FLASH into complete CDR3 sequences, and assigned to V(D)J germline segments with MiTCR. Clonal diversity was computed as the inverse Simpson's index with VDJtools. A read counted as productive if the sequence was in-frame and lacked a premature stop codon. Clones were called with MiXCR by TCRdb after fastp trimmed the public reads at Q25, and only in-frame beta chains were retained. Here each entry gathers all rows of one CDR3 protein and keeps the most common genes and DNA. TCRdb's processing, not the authors', yielded these V and J calls. This sample holds more than 85,000 distinct CDR3 sequences; around two thirds were observed only once. The ten largest clones take up 15% of the sample.

The sample comprised lung tumor tissue. This sequence originates from a man between 65 and 85 years old with non-small cell lung cancer.

The DNA sequence is given as TGTCCCAACAGTTACGTGACAGGGGGTCTAAACGAGCAGTATTTC. It specifies CPNSYVTGGLNEQYF. The chain couples TRBV6-5 to TRBJ2-7; the central 9 bases match TRBD1. The CDR3 goes from the cysteine to the phenylalanine over 15 residues. CDR3 DNA only is kept here, 45 bases in frame from base 1. CDR1 and CDR2 were assigned from the germline V gene as MNHEY and SVGAGI.